The clone carrying this T cell receptor beta chain was found many times. What it recognizes is unknown. These data originate in a study of T cell repertoires in cytomegalovirus infection. Background on the study: Based on public TCR beta signatures, there were indications of CMV infection and of a matching HLA type. Study findings and constraints: Clonotype analysis showed dominance of the ex vivo response by HLA-C-restricted CMV-specific TCR beta clonotypes.

Germline V gene sequence: CDR1 MNHEY, CDR2 SVGAGI. Deletions cut 2 bases from V and 0 bases from J, with 5 bases between. CDR3 length: 14 amino acids. TCRdb recomputed calls from the reads with MiXCR, one row per CDR3 protein. The sample has about 490,000 distinct CDR3 sequences, about 15% seen once; the top ten hold approximately 24%. This chain connects TRBV6-5 to TRBJ2-1; no firm D call. The sequenced sample was CD8+ T cells from PBMCs. This TCR was recovered from a human donor in good health (CMV status not recorded). Some clones in this sample may be carry-over from other donors' samples. CDR3 bases: TGTGCCAGCAGTTACACGAGCTCCTACAATGAGCAGTTCTTC. This encodes CASSYTSSYNEQFF.